This entry concerns a single T cell receptor (beta chain). Ten or more counts support this clonotype. Its recognized antigen is unknown. No quality values exist for individual bases; no much larger clone is one base distant. The trim is 1 base for V and 4 bases for J, with a gap of 7 bases between the germline ends. Reading the germline V gene gives CDR1 MNHNS and CDR2 SASEGT. Counted from cysteine to phenylalanine, this CDR3 has 13 amino acids. The DNA shown is the 39-base CDR3, in frame from base 1. Hyperthyroidism patients were newly diagnosed, with disease duration under 2 months, and aged 18 to 65 years. Anyone with other autoimmune diseases, uncontrolled infections, pregnancy or lactation was excluded from the study. Diagnosis was based on clinical symptoms, serum thyroxine, TRAb, thyroid ultrasound and orbital computed tomography. Total RNA was extracted with Trizol reagent and quality-checked on an Agilent 2100 Bioanalyzer.

The data were taken from a study of Graves' ophthalmopathy and Graves' hyperthyroidism listed by TCRdb under 2018. General notes on the study: Hyperthyroidism was defined as stable when no progression to ophthalmopathy occurred within 18 months of follow-up. The study used TCR beta repertoire signatures to distinguish Graves' ophthalmopathy from Graves' hyperthyroidism and to predict progression to ophthalmopathy. In total, some 140 blood samples were TCR-sequenced: 43 ophthalmopathy, some 80 hyperthyroidism and roughly 17 hyperthyroidism-to-ophthalmopathy patients. To explore V-J signatures that separate ophthalmopathy from hyperthyroidism, a discovery set of approximately 100 patients was enrolled, consisting of roughly 45 with ophthalmopathy and fewer than 60 with stable hyperthyroidism. The independent validation cohort included 18 to 20 hyperthyroidism patients plus 17 patients who later progressed from hyperthyroidism to ophthalmopathy. In about 6 hyperthyroidism patients, T-cell repertoires of thyroid tissue and blood were compared. After sampling, hyperthyroidism patients received methimazole starting at 30 mg daily, and ophthalmopathy patients received high-dose intravenous methylprednisolone.

Paper-wide results and their limitations: In validation, the model predicted ophthalmopathy progression with 55% to 71% sensitivity and around 72% specificity; approximately 12 predicted patients were CT-confirmed with GO in a median of roughly 6.8 months. Ophthalmopathy was separated from stable hyperthyroidism by the 13-signature model with around 89% sensitivity and 81% to 84% specificity in cross-validation and with 80%/75% in the test set. Among expanded thyroid clonotypes with frequency above 0.001, most also showed up in blood, which suggests that blood repertoires may reflect the thyroid immune response. Sample size was not predetermined statistically, and investigators were not blinded to group allocation.

For repertoire sequencing, TCR beta CDR3 regions were amplified from RNA transcripts. The first round was an RT-PCR using HTBI primers with the Qiagen OneStep RT-PCR kit, and this first round was followed by a second-round multiplex PCR, then size selection and purification. The libraries underwent paired-end sequencing with 100 bp reads on an Illumina HiSeq2000. Per the original workflow: SOAPnuke was used for read processing, and reads with adapters, uncalled bases, a mean Phred below 15, or no exact constant-primer or identifier match were discarded. COPE v1.2.5 was used to merge the high-quality paired reads. Each unique nucleotide sequence was defined as a clonotype, and clonotypes were aligned to IMGT TRB V, D and J references with MiTCR v1.1. Only V-J combinations with frequency above 0.0001 were analysed, covering 99.2% of repertoires. For each V-J combination, a TCR clonal expansion and chaos score was defined as F50 clonal expansion divided by the chaos observed in the TCRdist matrix. Welch's t-statistics and random forest were used to reduce the features to roughly 14 V-J combinations, which were then used as input to a naive Bayes classifier. The Morisita-Horn index was used to measure how similar the thyroid and blood repertoires were. TCRdb's own reprocessing of the public reads used fastp at Q25 and MiXCR and kept productive beta chains. Here each entry gathers all rows of one CDR3 protein and keeps the most common genes and DNA. Clone size and V and J calls follow TCRdb, not the original study. The sample has around 520,000 distinct CDR3 sequences on record, approximately 37% of them singletons. The ten top clones hold roughly 4.5% of the sample.

This sequence uses TRBV6-1 and TRBJ2-5, with the D gene uncertain. This receptor was obtained from an adult man with Graves' hyperthyroidism. The sequencing sample was made of peripheral blood or thyroid tissue (not recorded which). This receptor carries the CDR3 CASSEDYIETQYF. DNA sequence: TGTGCCAGCAGTGAAGACTACATAGAGACCCAGTACTTC.